This TCR beta chain was documented in a study of regulatory T cells in long-lasting Graves disease. Overall study results and limits: Possibly, too few samples lowered accuracy.

Time point given: persistent/refractory GD, antithyroid drugs over 5 years with positive TRAb. The TCR library was made from RNA that had been extracted from PBMCs in TRIzol. The CDR3 totals 16 residues. CDR1 is MNHNS, CDR2 SASEGT, per germline. This clonotype appeared a single time. Its target is not known. One junction end disagrees with the germline gene, perhaps due to a read error. HTBI primers from iRepertoire and Arm-PCR of CDR3 regions yielded the TCR beta libraries. MiXCR, run by TCRdb on the multiplex PCR reads, gives a single entry per CDR3 protein. The sample comprises some 440,000 distinct CDR3 sequences, around 21% of which are singletons, and about 8.3% rests with the top ten.

The sample in question was peripheral blood mononuclear cells (PBMCs), obtained when the disease was refractory, from a patient treated with antithyroid drugs. The chain is built from TRBV6-1 and TRBJ2-2, with 9 bases matching TRBD1. The receptor comes from a female donor with Graves disease. CDR3 sequence (DNA): TGTGCCAGCAGTCGGCCGGGACAGGGAGGCACCGGGGAGCTGTCTTTT. Its protein product is CASSRPGQGGTGELSF.